The T cell receptor beta chain under discussion was sequenced for a study of beta chain features in type 1 diabetes. Study-wide findings and caveats: Unsettled here was the matter of whether HLA type influences TCRB rearrangement.

The V gene's germline CDR1 is KGHSH and CDR2 LQKENI. CDR3 length: 13 residues. Trimming took off 4 bases at V and 3 bases at J, with 6 bases between the two ends. Remarks on this clone: Its antigen remains unknown.

What was sequenced were expressed TCRB transcripts, since all of the isolated RNA had been reverse transcribed. Assay used: immunoSEQ multiplex PCR; TCRdb lists only in-frame clones, some missing. This repertoire shows 860,000 or so clones, 15% to 20% found once; its top ten account for about 0.025%. The chain combines TRBV18 with TRBJ2-2; no clear D gene. Sequencing was done on a sample of naive CD4+ T cells from blood. This TCR derives from a woman aged 18-29 years in good health. In DNA, the CDR3 is TGTGCCAGCTCACTTCGGCACACCGGGGAGCTGTTTTTT. Its translation: CASSLRHTGELFF.